The rows below give T cell receptor beta chains drawn from one sample of a study of T cell responses to AZD1222 COVID-19 vaccine. TCRdb's copy holds only in-frame clones and misses some; the assay was immunoSEQ multiplex PCR. The table shows roughly 160,000 clones, with about nine tenths occurring only once. The material was peripheral blood, obtained on day 0 of AZD1222 vaccination. These TCRs come from an adult in good health. Both conserved end residues are part of each CDR3. A D gene is named only where the DNA matches it firmly. Only some rows state a clone size, as once, few, many or a class for expanded clones.

V gene	J gene	D gene	clone size	CDR3 DNA	CDR3 protein
TRBV4-3	TRBJ2-7	.	.	TGCGCCAGCAGCGTACACACCGGGACAATTACGGGCGAGCAGTACTTC	CASSVHTGTITGEQYF
TRBV19	TRBJ2-2	TRBD1	.	TGTGCCAGTAGTACGGGACAGGGGAACACCGGGGAGCTGTTTTTT	CASSTGQGNTGELFF
TRBV11-2	TRBJ1-4	.	.	TGTGCCAGCAGCTTATCCCGGGGATTGGATGAAAAACTGTTTTTT	CASSLSRGLDEKLFF
TRBV2	TRBJ1-5	.	.	TGTGCCAGCAGTCCTTATCCTACCGGGATGGGGGCGCAGCCCCAGCATTTT	CASSPYPTGMGAQPQHF
TRBV19	TRBJ1-5	.	.	TGTGCCAGTAGTATAGTGGGGGGATACAGCAATCAGCCCCAGCATTTT	CASSIVGGYSNQPQHF
TRBV4-2	TRBJ2-7	TRBD1	.	TGTGCCAGCAGCGGGACAGGGGGCGAATCCTACGAGCAGTACTTC	CASSGTGGESYEQYF
TRBV25-1	TRBJ1-2	.	.	TGTGCCAGCATAGAAGGGGCACTCTATGGCTACACCTTC	CASIEGALYGYTF
TRBV4-2	TRBJ1-5	.	.	TGTGCCAGCAGCCAAGAAGGGAGGGGGGCTGATCAGCCCCAGCATTTT	CASSQEGRGADQPQHF
TRBV14	TRBJ2-1	TRBD2	.	TGTGCCAGCAGCCCCGTGGGGGGTGCGGGGGGAGGCGATGAGCAGTTCTTC	CASSPVGGAGGGDEQFF
TRBV19	TRBJ1-6	.	.	TGTGCCAGGTTGGAGAGTAGCTCCTATAATTCACCCCTCCACTTT	CARLESSSYNSPLHF
TRBV18	TRBJ2-7	.	.	TGTGCCAGCTCACCCACCCGGGACACTGGAGAGCAGTACTTC	CASSPTRDTGEQYF
TRBV4-1	TRBJ1-2	TRBD1	.	TGCGCCAGCAGCAAACCTTTGGACAGGGATGGCTACACCTTC	CASSKPLDRDGYTF
TRBV7-9	TRBJ2-4	.	.	TGTGCCAGCAGCTTAGGGACCTTGGGGGCCAAAAACATTCAGTACTTC	CASSLGTLGAKNIQYF
TRBV6-5	TRBJ1-6	TRBD1	.	TGTGCCAGGAGACAGGGTCCTGGGTCACCCCTCCACTTT	CARRQGPGSPLHF
TRBV14	TRBJ1-1	.	.	TGTGCCAGCAGCCAAGATCCCATCCCCACTGAAGCTTTCTTT	CASSQDPIPTEAFF
TRBV7-2	TRBJ2-2	.	.	TGTGCCAGCAGTCAAGGGCCTAGCTCAGGCACCGGGGAGCTGTTTTTT	CASSQGPSSGTGELFF
TRBV7-2	TRBJ1-1	.	.	TGTGCCAGCAGCTACCCCCCTGAAGCTTTCTTT	CASSYPPEAFF
TRBV5-5	TRBJ2-7	TRBD1	.	TGTGCCAGCAGCCAGTCGACGGGACAGGGCTATTACGAGCAGTACTTC	CASSQSTGQGYYEQYF
TRBV7-6	TRBJ2-1	.	.	TGTGCCAGCAGCTTAGCCAAGGAGGGTAACAATGAGCAGTTCTTC	CASSLAKEGNNEQFF
TRBV3-1/TRBV3-2	TRBJ1-6	.	.	TGTGCCAGCAGACAACAGGGACATAATTCACCCCTCCACTTT	CASRQQGHNSPLHF
TRBV6-5	TRBJ1-4	TRBD1	.	TGTGCCAGCAGTTATTCAAATCCGGGACAGACAGAAAAACTGTTTTTT	CASSYSNPGQTEKLFF
TRBV19	TRBJ1-6	.	.	TGTGCCAGTAGAGATACAGGGTTGAATTCACCCCTCCACTTT	CASRDTGLNSPLHF
TRBV6-1	TRBJ1-1	.	.	TGTGCCAGCAACCCCCAGGGGCGGAACACTGAAGCTTTCTTT	CASNPQGRNTEAFF
TRBV19	TRBJ2-7	.	.	TGTGCCAGTAGTATAGATGCAGAGACAGGCCGGCAGTACTTC	CASSIDAETGRQYF
TRBV28	TRBJ1-2	.	.	TGTGCCAGCAGTTTTCTAGGGGCACTGGTCAACCCCTTCTATGGCTACACCTTC	CASSFLGALVNPFYGYTF
TRBV27	TRBJ1-5	.	.	TGTGCCAGCAGTTTATCGGGACGTAGCAATCAGCCCCAGCATTTT	CASSLSGRSNQPQHF
TRBV19	TRBJ1-1	TRBD1	.	TGTGCCAGTAGTTCCCAGGGGGGAGTCTGGAACACTGAAGCTTTCTTT	CASSSQGGVWNTEAFF
TRBV21-1	TRBJ1-2	.	few	TGTGCCAGCATCCGGGACACGCGTTACGGAGGCTACACCTTC	CASIRDTRYGGYTF
TRBV21-1	TRBJ2-5	.	.	TGTGCCAGCAGCAGGGGACAGCACGCGGAGACCCAGTACTTC	CASSRGQHAETQYF
TRBV28	TRBJ2-3	TRBD2	once	TGTGCAATGGGGGGGAATGAAGATACGCAGTATTTT	CAMGGNEDTQYF
TRBV19	TRBJ1-2	TRBD1	.	TGTGCCAGTAGCATCGGAGGGGGCAGCTATGGCTACACCTTC	CASSIGGGSYGYTF
TRBV18	TRBJ2-7	.	.	TGTGCCAGCTCACTGACCGGACAGTCCTACGAGCAGTACTTC	CASSLTGQSYEQYF
TRBV5-4	TRBJ1-1	.	.	TGTGCCAGCAGCCACGCTGGTTCGGGGAACACTGAAGCTTTCTTT	CASSHAGSGNTEAFF
TRBV3-1/TRBV3-2	TRBJ2-5	.	.	TGTGCCAGCAGCCAAGAGTCCACTAGGAGGGAGACCCAGTACTTC	CASSQESTRRETQYF
TRBV3-1/TRBV3-2	TRBJ1-1	TRBD1	.	TGTGCCAGCAGCCCTCGGACAGGGGACACTGAAGCTTTCTTT	CASSPRTGDTEAFF
TRBV27	TRBJ1-1	.	.	TGTGCCAGCCGACCTCAGCGGAACATGAACACTGAAGCTTTCTTT	CASRPQRNMNTEAFF
TRBV6-1	TRBJ2-5	.	.	TGTGCCAGCAGTGAAGGTAAAAGACAGACCCAGTACTTC	CASSEGKRQTQYF
TRBV2	TRBJ2-1	TRBD2	.	TGTGCCAGCAATAGACGAGGGACTAGCGATAATGTGGCCTACAATGAGCAGTTCTTC	CASNRRGTSDNVAYNEQFF
TRBV7-2	TRBJ1-4	.	.	TGTGCCAGCAGCGCATACAGTGAAAAACTGTTTTTT	CASSAYSEKLFF
TRBV7-9	TRBJ1-2	.	once	TGTGCCAGCAGCTCCGGGACCAGGGGTAACTATGGCTACACCTTC	CASSSGTRGNYGYTF
TRBV19	TRBJ1-2	.	.	TGTGCCAGTAGTTTGGTTTCCGGAATCTATGGCTACACCTTC	CASSLVSGIYGYTF
TRBV7-2	TRBJ2-7	.	.	TGTGCCAGCAGCTACATGTACGAGCAGTACTTC	CASSYMYEQYF
TRBV4-1	TRBJ1-5	.	.	TGCGCCAGCAGCCAAGATTGGTTAGGGGTTTCGGGCAATCAGCCCCAGCATTTT	CASSQDWLGVSGNQPQHF
TRBV11-2	TRBJ1-3	.	.	TGTGCCAGCAGCGTAGGGCCCGCCCTGTCCTCCGGAAACACCATATATTTT	CASSVGPALSSGNTIYF
TRBV6-5	TRBJ2-1	TRBD2	.	TGTGCCAGCAGTACAGTAGCGGGGGGGCGGAATGAGCAGTTCTTC	CASSTVAGGRNEQFF
TRBV5-1	TRBJ1-1	.	.	TGCGCCAGCAGCTTGCGGGTAGGGATGAACACTGAAGCTTTCTTT	CASSLRVGMNTEAFF
TRBV5-1	TRBJ1-4	TRBD1	.	TGCGCCAGCAGCTTGACCTCAGGGGGGTTTGAAAAACTGTTTTTT	CASSLTSGGFEKLFF
TRBV11-3	TRBJ1-4	.	.	TGTGCCAGCAGCCTCACGGTGGGGGAAAAACTGTTTTTT	CASSLTVGEKLFF
TRBV7-8	TRBJ1-6	.	.	TGTGCCAGCAGCTTAGATTTGGGGCAGGGCGTCCACTTT	CASSLDLGQGVHF
TRBV19	TRBJ1-5	.	.	TGTGCCAGTAGTATAGGGGGACACTATAGCAATCAGCCCCAGCATTTT	CASSIGGHYSNQPQHF
TRBV2	TRBJ2-6	.	.	TGTGCCAGCAGGGGGACCACCTTACTCACTAGCTCTGGGGCCAACGTCCTGACTTTC	CASRGTTLLTSSGANVLTF
TRBV6-5	TRBJ2-1	TRBD2	.	TGTGCCAGCACCTTTAGCGGGGGGGCATACAATGAGCAGTTCTTC	CASTFSGGAYNEQFF
TRBV15	TRBJ2-4	.	.	TGTGCCACCAGCAGAGATAGGGGGGGCGCAGCCAAAAACATTCAGTACTTC	CATSRDRGGAAKNIQYF
TRBV7-8	TRBJ2-2	.	.	TGTGCCAGCAGCTTAGGCTCCCTACCGACCGGGGAGCTGTTTTTT	CASSLGSLPTGELFF
TRBV5-1	TRBJ2-7	.	.	TGCGCCAGCAGCTTGGAGGTGGAGACTCACATCTACGAGCAGTACTTC	CASSLEVETHIYEQYF